The 23 T cell receptor beta chains in this list originate from one sample, sequenced in a study of early T cells in non-severe SARS-CoV-2 infection. TCRdb analysed the 5' RACE reads with MiXCR anew, one entry per CDR3 protein. This sample yields fewer than 45,000 distinct CDR3 sequences, of which over 4.5% are seen a single time; 7.6% belongs to the top ten. The sequencing sample was made of whole blood. All receptors derive from an adult who was a healthcare worker with PCR-confirmed SARS-CoV-2 infection or an uninfected control (not recorded which).

As for this clonotype: This may be a read error, as it is one base from a much larger clone. CDR3 protein: CSASLGWRSDTQYF. As DNA, the CDR3 is TGCAGTGCTAGTTTGGGGTGGAGGTCAGATACGCAGTATTTT. The rearrangement joins TRBV20-1 to TRBJ2-3; TRBD2 is a possible D gene (5 bases). The CDR3 sequence is 14 residues long. V was clipped by 3 bases and J by 4 bases, with 14 bases between them. Germline CDR1 reads DFQATT; CDR2 reads SNEGSKA (reference sequence).

The chain uses TRBV4-1 and TRBJ2-2; a possible D gene is TRBD2 (7 bases). CDR1 and CDR2 (germline): MGHRA, YSYEKL. Trimming pared 4 bases from V and 5 bases from J, leaving 17 bases between. CDR3 size: 16 residues. CDR3 DNA sequence: TGCGCCAGCAGCCCGAAGGGGGGGCGGGTGACCGGGGAGCTGTTTTTT. This codes for CASSPKGGRVTGELFF.

This clonotype has a count of ten or more. The genes are TRBV7-4 and TRBJ2-7; 15 positions match TRBD2. Germline V gives CDR1 SGHVT, CDR2 SQSDAQ. V shed 4 bases, J shed 4 bases, and the junction held 11 bases outside the gene matches. This CDR3 comprises 18 residues. The CDR3 DNA sequence: TGTGCCAGCAGCTCATTTACTGCGGGGACTAGCGGGGGGTACGAGCAGTACTTC. This codes for CASSSFTAGTSGGYEQYF.

There are many counts of this clonotype. The chain carries TRBV13 and TRBJ1-3, with TRBD1 as a possible D gene (6 bases). CDR3 size: 16 residues. The germline gives CDR1 PRHDT, CDR2 FYEKMQ (reference sequence). The germline V and J ends were trimmed by 2 bases and 1 base, with 12 bases remaining between them. DNA of the CDR3: TGTGCCAGCAGCTTAACGGGGGGCGCGTCTGGAAACACCATATATTTT. Translation gives CASSLTGGASGNTIYF.

This clonotype was recorded at least ten times. The chain carries TRBV7-2 and TRBJ1-4, with D possibly being TRBD1 (5 bases). The germline CDR1 and CDR2 sequences are SGHTA and FQGNSA. The ends were cut back, 5 bases at V and 1 base at J, with 11 bases in the middle. This CDR3 has 15 residues. CDR3 bases: TGTGCCAGCAGCCTCTCCGGGGGAACTAATGAAAAACTGTTTTTT. Residues: CASSLSGGTNEKLFF.

This clonotype was observed at least ten times. V usage is TRBV5-8 and J usage is TRBJ1-2; D uncertain. The CDR3 is 14 residues long. Between the trimmed V and J ends, which lost 4 bases and 7 bases, there was a span of 17 bases. CDR1 and CDR2 from the germline V gene are SGHTS and YDEGEE. Here the CDR3 reads CASSPLTDSSGYTF. CDR3 bases: TGTGCCAGCAGCCCGTTGACGGACTCCTCTGGCTACACCTTC.

A note on this clonotype: A single base separates this from a much larger clone, so it may be a read error. CDR3 nucleotides: TGTGTCAGCATCCCTGGATCTTATGGGACAGATACGCAGTATTTT. It codes for CVSIPGSYGTDTQYF. V gene TRBV6-1 combines with J gene TRBJ2-3, with no clear D. CDR3 length: 15 amino acids. Germline CDR1 MNHNS, CDR2 SASEGT.

This chain links TRBV6-5 with TRBJ1-2, with 10 bases matching TRBD1. Germline trimming cut 5 bases from V and 8 bases from J; bases unmatched to any gene: 11. Per germline, CDR1 MNHEY and CDR2 SVGAGI. The CDR3 totals 15 residues. CDR3 region: CASSLLGQGTRGYTF. CDR3 nucleotide sequence: TGTGCCAGCAGTCTTTTGGGACAGGGGACTAGGGGCTACACCTTC.

This clonotype was recorded many times. The rearrangement joins TRBV29-1 to TRBJ2-4, with D unresolved. Germline-derived CDR1 and CDR2 are SQVTM and ANQGSEA. The length of the CDR3 is 12 residues. The germline V and J ends were trimmed by 3 bases and 1 base, with 4 bases remaining between them. The CDR3 region is CSVEGAKNIQYF. The CDR3 DNA follows: TGCAGCGTTGAGGGGGCCAAAAACATTCAGTACTTC.

This clonotype was found once. A much larger clone lies one base from this, so it may be a read error. The J gene is TRBJ1-2, the V gene TRBV3-1; D remains ambiguous. The CDR3 is 13 amino acids. CDR1 is LGHDT, CDR2 YNNKEL, per germline (reference sequence). The CDR3 coding sequence is TGTGCCAACAGCCAAGGCAGATCTAGAGGCTACACCTTC. Translated, it gives CANSQGRSRGYTF.

Many counts were recorded for this clonotype. V and J are TRBV5-1 and TRBJ2-2; D is perhaps TRBD2 (6 bases). Germline CDR1 and CDR2: SGHRS and YFSETQ. V was shortened by 2 bases and J by 7 bases, with 15 bases between the two germline ends. The CDR3 length is 15 residues. The CDR3 DNA is TGCGCCAGCAGCTTCGGGACTTCCCGAGGCGGGGAGCTGTTTTTT. This sequence encodes CASSFGTSRGGELFF.

The V gene is TRBV6-6, the J gene TRBJ2-3, with D unclear. Trimming took 2 bases from V and 5 from J, leaving 5 bases between them. The germline CDR1 and CDR2 sequences are MNHNY and SVGAGI (reference sequence). CDR3 length equals 12 residues. In DNA form, the CDR3 reads TGTGCCAGCAGTTACGTGGGAGATACGCAGTATTTT. Residues: CASSYVGDTQYF.

There are many counts of this clonotype. This rearrangement joins TRBV6-5 to TRBJ2-1, with TRBD2 matching over 9 bases. The CDR3 totals 14 residues. Germline lookup yields CDR1 MNHEY and CDR2 SVGAGI. J lost 9 bases, V lost 6 bases, and 9 bases had no gene match. CDR3 DNA sequence: TGTGCCAGCAGAATAGCGGGAGTAAAGGGTGAGCAGTTCTTC. Its translation is CASRIAGVKGEQFF.

This clonotype was seen more than once but under ten times. This could be a read error, since a much larger clone is one nucleotide away. V is TRBV11-2 and J is TRBJ1-3, with D perhaps TRBD1 (6 bases). There are 15 residues in the CDR3. CDR1 is SGHAT, CDR2 FQNNGV, per germline. CDR3 DNA: TGTGCCTGCAGCTTCAGGGGTCTCTCTGGAAACACCATATATTTT. This codes for CACSFRGLSGNTIYF.

This clonotype was detected ten times or more. The chain's CDR3 is CASSYSLQGYGYTF. The CDR3 DNA is TGTGCCAGCAGTTATTCCCTACAGGGTTATGGCTACACCTTC. This chain uses TRBV6-5 with TRBJ1-2; a weak D match, TRBD1 (6 bases). This CDR3 is 14 amino acids long. Trimming removed 3 bases at V and 5 bases at J, with 13 bases between. CDR1 and CDR2 from the germline V gene are MNHEY and SVGAGI.

This clonotype has ten or more counts. The chain joins TRBV5-6 to TRBJ2-5, with D unclear. The germline CDR1 and CDR2 sequences are SGHDT and YYEEEE. Trimming cost V 0 bases and J 2 bases, with 11 bases left between them. This CDR3 has 15 residues. The CDR3 sequence: CASSLARAPQETQYF. The CDR3 DNA is TGTGCCAGCAGCTTGGCCCGGGCCCCACAAGAGACCCAGTACTTC. Complete variable domain (other parts from reference TRBV5-6 and TRBJ2-5): DAGVTQSPTHLIKTRGQQVTLRCSPKSGHDTVSWYQQALGQGPQFIFQYYEEEERQRGNFPDRFSGHQFPNYSSELNVNALLLGDSALYLCASSLARAPQETQYFGPGTRLLVL.

Ten or more counts support this clonotype. A junction end diverges from the germline sequence, so it may reflect a read error. J is TRBJ2-3 and V is TRBV20-1; 8 nucleotides agree with TRBD2. In germline, CDR1 is DFQATT, CDR2 SNEGSKA (reference sequence). This CDR3 comprises 11 residues. The DNA for the CDR3 is TGCAGTGCTAGCTGTTCCCGGGAGGGCCGTTTT. The encoded protein is CSASCSREGRF.

In this sample, this clonotype turned up many times. The chain uses TRBV29-1 and TRBJ2-7; no definite D call. Germline CDR1 SQVTM, CDR2 ANQGSEA. Trimming stripped 5 bases from V and 6 bases from J, with 11 bases between. CDR3 length equals 11 residues. CDR3 sequence reads: CSVLGSREQYF. In DNA form, the CDR3 reads TGCAGCGTTCTCGGCAGTCGCGAGCAGTACTTC.

This clonotype was detected many times. The chain couples TRBV20-1 to TRBJ2-7; 11 nucleotides agree with TRBD2. V lost 6 bases to trimming and J lost 5 bases; unmatched junction nucleotides: 9. The CDR3 is 14 residues long. CDR1 and CDR2 (germline): DFQATT, SNEGSKA (reference sequence). The CDR3 here is CSAAPGLAANEQYF. The CDR3 DNA reads TGCAGTGCAGCGCCGGGACTAGCGGCGAACGAGCAGTACTTC.

This clonotype was counted between two and nine times. The chain carries TRBV12-3 or TRBV12-4 and TRBJ2-3; D is possibly TRBD1 (5 bases). The CDR3 has 13 residues. Trimming cost V 5 bases and J 3 bases, with 9 bases left between them. The CDR3 bases are TGTGCCAGCAGTCTCAGACAGACAGATACGCAGTATTTT. Its protein product is CASSLRQTDTQYF.

The sample holds many counts of this clonotype. V and J are TRBV5-1 and TRBJ2-1, with 11 bases fitting TRBD2. The ends lost 3 bases at V and 3 bases at J; junction bases unmatched: 2. This CDR3 has 15 amino acids. Per germline, CDR1 SGHRS and CDR2 YFSETQ. For the CDR3, the DNA is TGCGCCAGCAGCTCGACTAGCGGGGTCTACAATGAGCAGTTCTTC. This gives the protein CASSSTSGVYNEQFF. The whole variable domain, filled in from reference TRBV5-1 and TRBJ2-1, reads KAGVTQTPRYLIKTRGQQVTLSCSPISGHRSVSWYQQTPGQGLQFLFEYFSETQRNKGNFPGRFSGRQFSNSRSEMNVSTLELGDSALYLCASSSTSGVYNEQFFGPGTRLTVL.

This clonotype has a count of ten or more. This rearrangement joins TRBV19 to TRBJ1-5, with 7 bases lining up with TRBD1. Germline assignment: CDR1 LNHDA and CDR2 SQIVND (reference sequence). The trim removed 1 base at V and 1 base at J, leaving 4 bases unmatched. The length of the CDR3 is 16 residues. The CDR3 bases are TGTGCCAGTAGTATAGGAACAGGGGTAAGCAATCAGCCCCAGCATTTT. This codes for CASSIGTGVSNQPQHF.

In its sample, this clonotype was seen many times. The chain is built from TRBV6-1 and TRBJ2-5; D not resolved. CDR1 MNHNS and CDR2 SASEGT come from the germline V gene. This CDR3 is built from 12 residues. The V end lost 4 bases, the J end lost 3 bases, and 6 bases lay between the germline ends. The CDR3 spells CASSGSKETQYF. The CDR3 nucleotides are TGTGCCAGCAGTGGATCCAAAGAGACCCAGTACTTC.